In this sample, the clone carrying this T cell receptor beta chain turned up many times. Its antigen remains unidentified. Amplified TCR beta CDR3 regions derived from RNA transcripts. During a first-round RT-PCR of the TCR CDR3, the HTBI primer set was used. TCRdb re-analysed the multiplex PCR reads in MiXCR, keeping a single row per CDR3 protein. The sample lists 550,000 to 650,000 distinct CDR3 sequences, 14% occurring once. The data belong to a study of T cells in Graves' hyperthyroidism and ophthalmopathy. General study results and limits: Patients with ophthalmopathy were separated from those with stable hyperthyroidism by a 13 V-J model. Peripheral blood also featured most of the thyroid clonotypes expanded above 0.001.

Diagnosis relied on clinical symptoms, serum thyroxine and TRAb, thyroid ultrasound and orbital computed tomography. First hyperthyroidism diagnosis is when the blood sample was obtained, before any ophthalmopathy symptoms. The CDR3 sequence is 13 residues long. Per germline, CDR1 MNHEY and CDR2 SMNVEV (reference sequence). V was clipped by 7 bases and J by 4 bases, with 11 bases between them. Sequenced sample: blood. This sequence joins TRBV27 and TRBJ2-1; D perhaps matches TRBD1 (5 bases). This TCR came from a woman aged 25 to 39 with Graves' hyperthyroidism that later progressed to Graves' ophthalmopathy. CDR3 coding DNA: TGTGCCAGCACTGATAGACAGTACAATGAGCAGTTCTTC. Translating it yields CASTDRQYNEQFF.